The present entry profiles one T cell receptor (beta chain) with its context. Its antigen is still unknown. Time point in this sample: blood 4 weeks post-SBRT, at nephrectomy. Treatment denoted: 15 Gy SBRT to primary tumor, nephrectomy 4 weeks later. This specimen belongs to a study of radiation and T cells in renal cell carcinoma. V dropped 3 bases and J dropped 2 bases, with 10 bases sitting between them. CDR3 length: 14 residues. From germline, CDR1 is MNHNS and CDR2 SASEGT. Study results and limitations: From baseline, blood top tumor clonotypes peaked at 2 weeks post-radiation.

Libraries were prepared by immunoSEQ multiplex PCR; TCRdb keeps only in-frame clonotypes and omits some of them. The top ten hold approximately 6.2% of the sample, which has about 78,000 clones, roughly 87% seen once. The specimen comprised blood, sampled from a patient whose treatment included radiotherapy and nephrectomy. The chain is built from TRBV6-1 and TRBJ1-2; D not resolved. This sequence originates from a woman aged 65 to 85 with renal cell carcinoma. DNA for the CDR3: TGTGCCAGCAGTGAGGGCGGGCTGAACTATGGCTACACCTTC. Translating it yields CASSEGGLNYGYTF.